Listed here are 13 T cell receptor beta chains from one sample, sequenced in a study of T cells in Graves' hyperthyroidism and ophthalmopathy. Authors of the study amplified TCR beta CDR3 regions from RNA transcripts. A set of HTBI primers served as the primers for a first-round RT-PCR of the TCR CDR3. TCRdb recomputed calls from the multiplex PCR reads with MiXCR, one row per CDR3 protein. The sample has more than 500,000 distinct CDR3 sequences, more than 15% seen once; the top ten hold approximately 32%. The sequenced sample was blood. Every receptor here comes from a woman in her 30s with Graves' ophthalmopathy.

The sample holds a few counts of this clonotype. The chain is built from TRBV28 and TRBJ2-7; D not certain. The germline V gene encodes CDR1 MDHEN and CDR2 SYDVKM. Trimming took off 3 bases at V and 6 bases at J, with 6 bases between the two ends. CDR3 size: 11 residues. DNA of the CDR3: TGTGCCAGCAGTTTCTCGATCGAGCAGTACTTC. This sequence encodes CASSFSIEQYF.

The rearrangement links TRBV6-9 to TRBJ2-1; 10 bases agree with TRBD2. V lost 3 bases, J lost 6 bases, and 5 bases stayed unmatched. The CDR3 extends over 15 amino acids. CDR1 is MNHGY, CDR2 SVAAGI, per germline. Here the CDR3 reads CASSYGAGGGNEQFF. In DNA, the CDR3 is TGTGCCAGCAGTTACGGAGCGGGGGGGGGCAATGAGCAGTTCTTC.

This clonotype came up many times. The rearrangement links TRBV11-2 to TRBJ1-1; D is unresolved. V was cut by 1 base and J by 1 base, with 13 bases left in between. The CDR3 runs to 16 residues. Germline CDR1 SGHAT, CDR2 FQNNGV. The CDR3, as DNA: TGTGCCAGCAGCTTAGTGCCGAAAATGAGGAACACTGAAGCTTTCTTT. Protein: CASSLVPKMRNTEAFF.

The chain couples TRBV19 to TRBJ2-1, with a possible D match to TRBD2 (5 bases). CDR1 is LNHDA and CDR2 is SQIVND in the germline V gene (reference sequence). The CDR3 covers 15 residues. V lost 1 base and J lost 0, with 7 bases in between. CDR3 residues: CASSIARDSYNEQFF. In DNA form, the CDR3 reads TGTGCCAGTAGTATAGCCCGGGACTCCTACAATGAGCAGTTCTTC.

The gene calls are TRBV4-3 and TRBJ2-2; D not certain. Germline assignment: CDR1 LGHNA and CDR2 YSLEER. The CDR3 has 15 amino acids. Trimming took off 0 bases at V and 0 bases at J, with 5 bases between the two ends. CDR3 sequence: CASSQESANTGELFF. The CDR3 DNA follows: TGCGCCAGCAGCCAAGAGTCCGCGAACACCGGGGAGCTGTTTTTT.

This chain connects TRBV7-9 to TRBJ2-7; D tentatively fits TRBD1 or TRBD2 (6 bases each). V gave up 8 bases and J gave up 4 bases, with 21 bases separating them. Per germline, CDR1 SEHNR and CDR2 FQNEAQ (reference sequence). The CDR3 covers 15 residues. The CDR3 sequence: CASVPGRGGKYEQYF. CDR3 bases: TGTGCCAGCGTGCCGGGCAGGGGAGGAAAGTACGAGCAGTACTTC.

This clonotype was seen only a few times. The J gene is TRBJ2-1, the V gene TRBV12-3 or TRBV12-4; 8 bases match TRBD2. The CDR3 consists of 13 residues. Unmatched junction bases numbered 7, after V lost 8 bases and J lost 7 bases. The CDR3 DNA reads TGTGCCAGCGGGGGACTAGAGGAGAATGAGCAGTTCTTC. Encoded protein: CASGGLEENEQFF.

The chain joins TRBV29-1 to TRBJ2-3; D is unresolved. The V end lost 1 base, the J end lost 2 bases, and 7 bases lay between the germline ends. The CDR3 covers 13 residues. CDR1 and CDR2 from the germline V gene are SQVTM and ANQGSEA. CDR3 bases: TGCAGCGTTGAAGTTCAGTTCACAGATACGCAGTATTTT. Its protein is CSVEVQFTDTQYF.

This clonotype was counted only a few times. This chain uses TRBV7-9 with TRBJ2-7; D is undetermined. Trimming removed 4 bases at V and 5 bases at J, with 18 bases between. CDR3 length: 15 residues. The germline V gene encodes CDR1 SEHNR and CDR2 FQNEAQ (reference sequence). CDR3 in amino acids: CASSYALGLSDEQYF. In DNA, the CDR3 is TGTGCCAGCAGCTACGCTTTGGGGTTATCCGACGAGCAGTACTTC.

The rearrangement links TRBV7-2 to TRBJ2-1; TRBD2 matches at 10 bases. CDR3 length equals 20 residues. V shed 3 bases and J 4 bases; nucleotides not matched to a gene: 18. Germline CDR1 SGHTA, CDR2 FQGNSA. This CDR3 reads CASSLKTIKAGGPIYNEQFF. CDR3 in DNA: TGTGCCAGCAGCTTGAAAACAATCAAAGCGGGAGGGCCTATTTACAATGAGCAGTTCTTC.

Comments on this clonotype: A much larger clone lies one base from this, so it may be a read error. The CDR3 protein is CASSLDAGLWDNEQFF. In nucleotides, the CDR3 is TGTGCCAGCAGCTTGGACGCGGGACTTTGGGACAATGAGCAGTTCTTC. V and J are TRBV5-5 and TRBJ2-1; tentatively, D is TRBD2 (6 bases). V shed 0 bases and J shed 5 bases, with 15 bases lying between them. CDR1 and CDR2 from the germline V gene are SGHKS and YYEKEE (reference sequence). This CDR3 comprises 16 residues.

In this sample, this clonotype turned up many times. This chain joins TRBV20-1 and TRBJ1-1, with D possibly TRBD1 on 5 matching bases. Germline loops: CDR1 DFQATT, CDR2 SNEGSKA (reference sequence). The V and J ends lost 6 bases and 2 bases respectively, with 13 bases between them. The CDR3 has 13 residues. CDR3 region: CSAHPDRNTEAFF. As DNA, the CDR3 is TGCAGTGCCCACCCCGACAGAAACACTGAAGCTTTCTTT.

This clonotype was observed at least ten times. The V gene is TRBV27, the J gene TRBJ2-7, with 8 bases that match TRBD2. CDR1 and CDR2 (germline): MNHEY, SMNVEV (reference sequence). This CDR3 comprises 14 residues. V lost 5 bases, J lost 3 bases, and 6 bases stayed unmatched. CDR3 sequence reads: CASSHGRGGYEQYF. In nucleotides, the CDR3 is TGTGCCAGCAGTCACGGGAGGGGGGGCTACGAGCAGTACTTC.